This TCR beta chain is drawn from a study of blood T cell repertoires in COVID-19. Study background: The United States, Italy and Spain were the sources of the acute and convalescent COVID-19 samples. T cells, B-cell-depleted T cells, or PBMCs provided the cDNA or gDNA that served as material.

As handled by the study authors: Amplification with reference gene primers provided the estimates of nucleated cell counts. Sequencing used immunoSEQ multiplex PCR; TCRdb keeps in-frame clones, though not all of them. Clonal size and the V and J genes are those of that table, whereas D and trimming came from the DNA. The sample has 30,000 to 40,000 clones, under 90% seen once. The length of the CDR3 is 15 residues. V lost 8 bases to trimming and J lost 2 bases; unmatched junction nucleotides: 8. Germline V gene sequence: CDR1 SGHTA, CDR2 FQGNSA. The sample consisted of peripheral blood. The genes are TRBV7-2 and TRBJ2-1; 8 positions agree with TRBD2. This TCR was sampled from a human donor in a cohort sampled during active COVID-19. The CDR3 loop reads CASFHSSGPYNEQFF. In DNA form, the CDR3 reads TGTGCCAGCTTTCACTCTAGCGGGCCCTACAATGAGCAGTTCTTC.